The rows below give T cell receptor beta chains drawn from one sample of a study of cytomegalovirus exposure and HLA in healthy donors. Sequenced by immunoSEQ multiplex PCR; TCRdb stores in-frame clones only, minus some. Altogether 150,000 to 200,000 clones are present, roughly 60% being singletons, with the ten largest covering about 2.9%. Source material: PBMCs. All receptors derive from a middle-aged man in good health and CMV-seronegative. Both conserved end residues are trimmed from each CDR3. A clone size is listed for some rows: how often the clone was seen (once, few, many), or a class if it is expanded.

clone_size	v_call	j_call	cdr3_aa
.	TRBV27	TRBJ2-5	ASRDRAGETQY
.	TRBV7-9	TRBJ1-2	ASSEFGQGAYGYT
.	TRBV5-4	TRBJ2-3	ASSFLDRGTDTQY
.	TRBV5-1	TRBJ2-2	ASSSRLVQGELF
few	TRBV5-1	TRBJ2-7	ASRTGDYEQY
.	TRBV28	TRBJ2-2	ASTPRTSGGSKPSNTGELF
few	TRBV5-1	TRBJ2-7	ASSLGQAAQY
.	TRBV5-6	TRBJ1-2	ASSSGTERYT
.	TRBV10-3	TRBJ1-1	AISATGTVMNTEAF
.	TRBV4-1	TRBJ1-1	ASSQGYGRYTEAF
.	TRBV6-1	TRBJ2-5	ASSEPGYIQETQY
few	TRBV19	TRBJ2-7	ASKREASGRTRSYEQY
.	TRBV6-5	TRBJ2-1	ASSRRGGSYNEQF
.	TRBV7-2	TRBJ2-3	ASSRTSGKTDTQY
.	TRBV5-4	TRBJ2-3	ASSGTGTGTQY
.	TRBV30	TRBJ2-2	AWSRSYTGELF
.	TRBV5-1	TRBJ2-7	ASTPSSAGISYEQY
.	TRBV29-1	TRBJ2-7	SGGMGGSYEQY
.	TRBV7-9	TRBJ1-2	ASSPDGRGRSYGYT
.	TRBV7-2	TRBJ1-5	ASSLRTGNQPQH
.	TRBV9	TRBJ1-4	ASSGGLVTNEKLF
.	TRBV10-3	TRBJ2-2	AIRGGSGGVTGELF
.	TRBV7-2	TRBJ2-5	ASSPNGASGGWETQY
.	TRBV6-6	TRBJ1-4	ASSYSKENEKLF
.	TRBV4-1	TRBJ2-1	ASSHDRTSIYNEQF
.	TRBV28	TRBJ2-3	ASSFGGSTDTQY
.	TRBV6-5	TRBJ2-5	ASGTGHVKTQY
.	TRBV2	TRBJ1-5	ASKVTENQPQH
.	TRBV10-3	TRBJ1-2	AISEPGGGQIFNYGYT
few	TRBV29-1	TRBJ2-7	SVTTGTGPSYEQY
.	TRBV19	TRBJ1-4	ASSIRVATNEKLF
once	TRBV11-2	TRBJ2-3	ASSLVGTGGDTQY
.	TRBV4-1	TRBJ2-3	ASSQEASGVVTDTQY
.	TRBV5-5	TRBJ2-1	ASSLAREPAGF
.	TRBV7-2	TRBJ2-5	ASSEQGLGLEQY
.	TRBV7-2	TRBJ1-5	ASSTRTGPDQPQH
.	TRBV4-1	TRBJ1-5	ASSQTGFSNQPQH
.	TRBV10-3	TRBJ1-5	AISVNLEGQPQH
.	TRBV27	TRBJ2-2	ASRGQEQGAPRGTGELF
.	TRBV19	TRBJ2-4	ASSAGEGGWWNIQY
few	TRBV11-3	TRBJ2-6	ASSLGGGRSGANVLT
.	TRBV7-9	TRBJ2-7	ASTSGTGVEQY
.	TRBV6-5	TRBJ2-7	ASSPQSGGLKQY
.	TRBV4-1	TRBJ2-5	ASSSRLAGWETQY
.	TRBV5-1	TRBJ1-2	ASSLEGRGRDGYT
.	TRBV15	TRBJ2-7	ATSRDLYEQY